This TCR beta chain was documented in a study of blood T cells in healthy people across ages. Details on this clonotype: A junction end diverges from the germline sequence, so it may reflect a read error.

The CDR3 length is 16 residues. Each sample gave at least 6.5 million isolated PBMCs. The authors ran a second PCR of roughly 6 to 11 cycles using a sample-barcoded 5' primer and a J-beta primer mix. MiXCR, applied by TCRdb to the 5' RACE reads, yields one record per CDR3 protein. Of about 1.6 million distinct CDR3 sequences in the sample, almost 35% were seen once. The J gene is TRBJ2-3, the V gene TRBV12-3 or TRBV12-4; weak D call: TRBD2 (6 bases). The sequence derives from a woman aged 25 to 39 in good health. The specimen sequenced was blood. CDR3 nucleotide sequence: TGTGCCAGCAGTTTGAAAGTAGCGGTGAGCACAGATGCGCAGTATTTT. This encodes CASSLKVAVSTDAQYF.